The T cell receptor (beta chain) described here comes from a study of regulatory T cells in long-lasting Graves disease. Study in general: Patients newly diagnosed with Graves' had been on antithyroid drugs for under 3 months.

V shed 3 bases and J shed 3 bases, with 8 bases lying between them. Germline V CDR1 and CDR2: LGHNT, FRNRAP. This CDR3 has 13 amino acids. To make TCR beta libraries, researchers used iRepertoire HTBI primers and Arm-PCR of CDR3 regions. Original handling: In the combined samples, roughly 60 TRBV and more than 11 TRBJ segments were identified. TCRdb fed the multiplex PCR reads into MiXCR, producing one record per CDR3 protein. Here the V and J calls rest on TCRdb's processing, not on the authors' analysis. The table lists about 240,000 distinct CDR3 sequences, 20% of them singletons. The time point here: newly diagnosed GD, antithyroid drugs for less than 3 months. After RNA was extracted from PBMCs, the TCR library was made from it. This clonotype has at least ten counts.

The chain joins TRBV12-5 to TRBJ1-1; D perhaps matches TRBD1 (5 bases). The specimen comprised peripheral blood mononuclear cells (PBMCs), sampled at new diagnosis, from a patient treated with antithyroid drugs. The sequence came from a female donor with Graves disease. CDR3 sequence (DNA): TGTGCTAGTGGTTTCAGGGAGGACACTGAAGCTTTCTTT. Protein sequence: CASGFREDTEAFF.